These 27 T cell receptor beta chains originate from one sample sequenced in a study of CD8+CD57+ T cells in acquired aplastic anemia. Researchers used genomic DNA as the template to profile TCR beta VDJ and CDR3. TCRdb passed the reads through MiXCR, listing each CDR3 protein once. The sample yields 400,000 to 500,000 distinct CDR3 sequences, 65% to 75% seen once. The sequenced sample consisted of sorted CD4+, CD8+, or CD8+CD57+ T cells (not recorded which) from PBMCs. These receptor sequences come from a human donor in good health, serving as a control.

Turning to this clonotype: A read error may be the cause here, since a much bigger clone is one base away. This sequence joins TRBV6-5 and TRBJ1-1, with D uncertain. Germline V lookup: CDR1 MNHEY, CDR2 SVGAGI. The CDR3 contains 14 residues. V lost 7 bases and J 3 bases, leaving 15 bases between the germline ends. CDR3 in amino acids: CASTPVRQDTEAFF. For the CDR3, the DNA is TGTGCCAGCACTCCCGTGAGGCAGGACACTGAAGCTTTCTTT.

This rearrangement joins TRBV2 to TRBJ2-7; 8 bases match TRBD2. The CDR3 has 15 residues. Germline loops: CDR1 SNHLY, CDR2 FYNNEI. Trimming took 8 bases from V and 4 from J; bases not matched to a gene: 13. CDR3 DNA sequence: TGTGCCAGCGGCCCCCGGGGGCGGGGGGCTTACGAGCAGTACTTC. Protein: CASGPRGRGAYEQYF.

This chain uses TRBV2 with TRBJ1-1; a weak D match, TRBD1 (5 bases). The V gene's germline CDR1 is SNHLY and CDR2 FYNNEI. The CDR3 spans 11 residues. Trimming took 8 bases from V and 5 from J, leaving 9 bases between them. The CDR3 DNA is TGTGCCAGCGGGGGGAGAACTGAAGCTTTCTTT. As protein: CASGGRTEAFF.

Turning to this clonotype: No conserved phenylalanine or tryptophan is present at the end of the CDR3, so a read error is the likely explanation. The chain has TRBV5-1 and TRBJ1-1; no reliable D call. V lost 3 bases and J 1 base, leaving 13 bases between the germline ends. The CDR3 sequence is 15 residues long. Looked up from germline, CDR1 is SGHRS and CDR2 is YFSETQ. The CDR3 DNA is TGCGCCAGCAGCTACTCGGCAGCTCGGAACACTGAAGCTTTCTCT. It encodes CASSYSAARNTEAFS.

The sample holds many counts of this clonotype. The V and J genes are TRBV19 and TRBJ2-5; possibly TRBD1 for D (6 bases). The V and J ends lost 4 bases and 5 bases respectively, with 11 bases between them. Germline assignment: CDR1 LNHDA and CDR2 SQIVND (reference sequence). The length of the CDR3 is 13 residues. CDR3 DNA sequence: TGTGCCAGTAGTACAGGGGCTCGGGAGACCCAGTACTTC. It specifies CASSTGARETQYF.

As to this clonotype: One end of the junction varies from germline; a read error may be responsible. The chain links TRBV5-1 to TRBJ1-1; maybe TRBD1 (5 bases). CDR1 and CDR2 from the germline V gene are SGHRS and YFSETQ. The CDR3 has 11 amino acids. The CDR3 here is CASSTARAAYF. The CDR3 DNA follows: TGCGCCAGCAGCACGGCCAGGGCAGCCTACTTT.

The chain is built from TRBV29-1 and TRBJ2-5; D might be TRBD1 (5 bases). Germline CDR1 and CDR2: SQVTM and ANQGSEA. The V end was cut by 6 bases, the J end by 11 bases, with 22 bases between. This CDR3 has 13 amino acids. This chain's CDR3 is CSVGASRYNAQYF. The CDR3 nucleotides read TGCAGCGTAGGGGCGAGCCGTTACAATGCGCAGTACTTC.

The CDR3 reads CASSTYRGGYEKLFF. DNA for the CDR3: TGTGCCAGCAGTACTTACAGGGGAGGATATGAAAAACTGTTTTTT. The rearrangement joins TRBV2 to TRBJ1-4, with 7 bases fitting TRBD1. This CDR3 region has 15 residues. The germline V gene encodes CDR1 SNHLY and CDR2 FYNNEI. The V segment lost 5 bases and the J segment 6 bases; nucleotides outside the gene matches: 9.

This clonotype was counted ten times or more. V is TRBV6-1 and J is TRBJ1-5; D gene ambiguous. Trimming removed 1 base at V and 4 bases at J, with 11 bases between. Germline V gene lookup returns CDR1 MNHNS and CDR2 SASEGT. This CDR3 is 15 amino acids long. CDR3 amino acids: CASSEVVLMNQPQHF. CDR3 in DNA: TGTGCCAGCAGTGAAGTAGTACTGATGAATCAGCCCCAGCATTTT.

This clonotype was seen ten or more times. The chain combines TRBV2 with TRBJ2-5; D remains ambiguous. CDR1 is SNHLY and CDR2 is FYNNEI in the germline V gene. The CDR3 runs 11 residues. The V end lost 4 bases, the J end lost 3 bases, and 3 bases lay between the germline ends. CDR3: CASSGEETQYF. In nucleotides, the CDR3 is TGTGCCAGCAGTGGTGAAGAGACCCAGTACTTC.

This chain links TRBV2 with TRBJ2-1, with D possibly being TRBD2 (5 bases). The CDR3 runs 15 residues. The germline gives CDR1 SNHLY, CDR2 FYNNEI. V was trimmed by 6 bases and J by 7 bases, leaving 19 bases between them. Here the CDR3 reads CASSVTRGYYNEQFF. In DNA, the CDR3 is TGTGCCAGCAGCGTTACTCGCGGGTATTATAATGAGCAGTTCTTC. Together with reference TRBV2 and TRBJ2-1, the CDR3 gives the full variable domain: EPEVTQTPSHQVTQMGQEVILRCVPISNHLYFYWYRQILGQKVEFLVSFYNNEISEKSEIFDDQFSVERPDGSNFTLKIRSTKLEDSAMYFCASSVTRGYYNEQFFGPGTRLTVL.

About this clonotype itself: The CDR3 end shows no conserved phenylalanine or tryptophan, and so a read error is likely. No DNA is shown, since the ends of the CDR3 on it are uncertain; the CDR3 is the one TCRdb lists. The chain employs TRBV7-2 and TRBJ1-2; the DNA was not compared with TRBD1, the D call given in the table. A total of 13 residues make up the CDR3, ends included. The germline V gene has CDR1 SGHTA and CDR2 FQGNSA. Here the CDR3 reads CASSSDLGQGGPG.

As to this clonotype: Just one base apart from a much larger clone, this may be a read error. The chain recombines TRBV30 with TRBJ1-1; no clear D gene. There are 12 residues in the CDR3. The germline V gene encodes CDR1 GTSNPN and CDR2 SVGIG (reference sequence). The CDR3 sequence is CVWSPSDTEAFF. In DNA form, the CDR3 reads TGTGTCTGGAGCCCCAGTGACACTGAAGCTTTCTTT.

This clonotype was found once. This sequence joins TRBV20-1 and TRBJ1-1; no definite D call. Germline V lookup: CDR1 DFQATT, CDR2 SNEGSKA (reference sequence). The CDR3 consists of 15 residues. In DNA form, the CDR3 reads TGCAGCGCACGTCTTCCGGGCTCCAATCGTACTGAAGCTTTCTTT. Encoded protein: CSARLPGSNRTEAFF.

The rearrangement joins TRBV19 to TRBJ1-1; D remains ambiguous. The germline CDR1 and CDR2 sequences are LNHDA and SQIVND (reference sequence). The CDR3 runs to 12 residues. V lost 10 bases and J lost 6, with 15 bases in between. CDR3 region: CATKEGRAEAFF. CDR3 nucleotide sequence: TGTGCCACCAAGGAGGGAAGGGCTGAAGCTTTCTTT.

The chain links TRBV12-3 or TRBV12-4 to TRBJ2-7; no reliable D call. Between the trimmed V and J ends, which lost 5 bases and 3 bases, there was a span of 14 bases. The CDR3 totals 14 residues. This chain's CDR3 is CASSPESDIYEQYF. CDR3 in DNA: TGTGCCAGCAGTCCGGAGTCAGATATCTACGAGCAGTACTTC.

The chain has TRBV20-1 and TRBJ1-4; D is undetermined. The CDR3 is made up of 15 amino acids. Germline CDR1 reads DFQATT; CDR2 reads SNEGSKA (reference sequence). Trimming left V 5 bases short and J 6 bases short, with 19 bases between. The CDR3 sequence is CSALGLSGTDEKLFF. CDR3 coding DNA: TGCAGTGCTTTAGGACTGTCGGGCACTGATGAAAAACTGTTTTTT.

The chain uses TRBV7-2 and TRBJ2-3, with unresolved D. V was cut by 5 bases and J by 15 bases, with 27 bases left in between. The CDR3 has 15 residues. Per the germline V gene, CDR1 is SGHTA and CDR2 is FQGNSA. The CDR3 region is CASSLEETHTDRPYF. The CDR3 DNA reads as TGTGCCAGCAGCCTAGAGGAGACCCATACAGATAGGCCATATTTT.

In its sample, this clonotype was seen many times. The V gene is TRBV2, the J gene TRBJ1-2; D is perhaps TRBD1 (5 bases). Germline values: CDR1 SNHLY, CDR2 FYNNEI. The length of the CDR3 is 12 residues. V gave up 4 bases and J gave up 4 bases, with 7 bases separating them. The CDR3 sequence is CASSAGFYGYTF. CDR3 sequence (DNA): TGTGCCAGCAGTGCAGGGTTCTATGGCTACACCTTC.

The chain combines TRBV5-1 with TRBJ2-5; TRBD1 matches 7 bases. CDR1 and CDR2 (germline): SGHRS, YFSETQ. Trimming cost V 5 bases and J 3 bases; bases outside gene matches: 10. The CDR3 runs 15 residues. DNA of the CDR3: TGCGCCAGCAGGGAGGCCGGACAGGCCAAAGAGACCCAGTACTTC. This translates into CASREAGQAKETQYF.

This chain links TRBV12-3 or TRBV12-4 with TRBJ1-2, with D maybe TRBD1 (6 bases). With 3 bases removed from V and 5 bases from J, the gap between germline ends came to 10 bases. This CDR3 has 13 amino acids. The CDR3 spells CASSLDSVYGYTF. In nucleotides, the CDR3 is TGTGCCAGCAGTTTGGACAGCGTATATGGCTACACCTTC.

Turning to this clonotype: The conserved phenylalanine or tryptophan normally closing the CDR3 is absent here, so this likely arose from a read error. It is unclear where the CDR3 begins or ends on the DNA, so no DNA is shown, and the CDR3 is as TCRdb lists it. The J gene is TRBJ1-1, the V gene TRBV15. The CDR3 contains 16 residues when both ends are counted. Per germline, CDR1 LNHNV and CDR2 YYDKDF (reference sequence). CDR3 sequence reads: CATSRVEDSLPTSSTL.

On this clonotype itself: The junction departs from germline at one end; a sequencing error may be responsible. The chain recombines TRBV3-1 with TRBJ2-1, with 9 bases identical to TRBD1. Germline CDR1 and CDR2: LGHDT and YNNKEL (reference sequence). This CDR3 spans 14 amino acids. CDR3 DNA sequence: TGTGCCAGCAGGCGAGAGACAGGGGGGGATGAGCAGCTCTTC. Protein: CASRRETGGDEQLF.

CDR3 in DNA: TGTGCCAGCAGCTCGGCCCAGACAGGGTATCTTAATTCACCCCTCCACTTT. Its protein is CASSSAQTGYLNSPLHF. The chain carries TRBV5-4 and TRBJ1-6; 7 nucleotides align to TRBD1. From germline, CDR1 is SGHNT and CDR2 YYREEE (reference sequence). J lost 6 bases, V lost 3 bases, and 12 bases had no gene match. This CDR3 contains 17 residues. Together with reference TRBV5-4 and TRBJ1-6, the CDR3 gives the full variable domain: ETGVTQSPTHLIKTRGQQVTLRCSSQSGHNTVSWYQQALGQGPQFIFQYYREEENGRGNFPPRFSGLQFPNYSSELNVNALELDDSALYLCASSSAQTGYLNSPLHFGNGTRLTVT.

On this clonotype: The junction differs from germline at one of its ends, possibly a read error. The chain joins TRBV7-2 to TRBJ2-3; the D gene is possibly TRBD2 (6 bases). CDR1 and CDR2 from the germline V gene are SGHTA and FQGNSA. This CDR3 region has 14 residues. DNA for the CDR3: TGTGCCAGCAGCTTAGGGCCTAGGGAGGAGGAAAAGCTGTTT. It codes for CASSLGPREEEKLF.

This clonotype was found many times. The chain combines TRBV27 with TRBJ1-2; D gene uncertain. The CDR3 is made up of 15 amino acids. The ends were cut back, 5 bases at V and 4 bases at J, with 17 bases in the middle. CDR1 and CDR2 (germline): MNHEY, SMNVEV (reference sequence). The CDR3 nucleotides read TGTGCCAGCAGTATGTTCGTGGTGGGCGGCTATGGCTACACCTTC. Translation gives CASSMFVVGGYGYTF.

This chain joins TRBV29-1 and TRBJ1-1; 7 positions agree with TRBD1. Germline CDR1 is SQVTM and CDR2 is ANQGSEA. The J segment lost 4 bases and the V segment lost 8 bases, leaving 7 bases of the junction unmatched. The CDR3 totals 12 residues. CDR3 sequence reads: CSLGQLGTEAFF. CDR3 nucleotide sequence: TGCAGCCTGGGACAGTTGGGCACTGAAGCTTTCTTT.